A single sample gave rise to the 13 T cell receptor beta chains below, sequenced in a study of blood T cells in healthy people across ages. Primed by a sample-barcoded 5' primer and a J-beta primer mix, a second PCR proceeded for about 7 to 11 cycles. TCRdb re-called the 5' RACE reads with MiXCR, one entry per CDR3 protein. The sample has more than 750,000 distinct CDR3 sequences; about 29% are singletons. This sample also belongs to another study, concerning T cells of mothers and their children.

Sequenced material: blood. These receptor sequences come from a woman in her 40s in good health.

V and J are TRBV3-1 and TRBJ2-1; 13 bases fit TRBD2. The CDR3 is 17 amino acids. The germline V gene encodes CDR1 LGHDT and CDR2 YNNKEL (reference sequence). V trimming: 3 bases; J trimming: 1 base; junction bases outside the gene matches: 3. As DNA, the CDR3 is TGTGCCAGCAGCCAGGAGGGACTAGCGGGGTCCTACAATGAGCAGTTCTTC. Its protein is CASSQEGLAGSYNEQFF.

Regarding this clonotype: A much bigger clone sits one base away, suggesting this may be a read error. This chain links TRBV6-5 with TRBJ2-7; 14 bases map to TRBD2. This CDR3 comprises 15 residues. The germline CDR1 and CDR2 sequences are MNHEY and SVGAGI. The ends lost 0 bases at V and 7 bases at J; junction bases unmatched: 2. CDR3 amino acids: CASSYSGLAGEEQYF. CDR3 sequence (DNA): TGTGCCAGCAGTTACTCGGGACTAGCGGGGGAAGAGCAGTACTTC.

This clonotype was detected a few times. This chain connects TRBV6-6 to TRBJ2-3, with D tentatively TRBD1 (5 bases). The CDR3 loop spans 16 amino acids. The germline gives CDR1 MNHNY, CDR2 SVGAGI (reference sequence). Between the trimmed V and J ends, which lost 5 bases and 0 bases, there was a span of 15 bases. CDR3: CASSPTGQPSTDTQYF. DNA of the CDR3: TGTGCCAGCAGTCCCACAGGTCAGCCAAGCACAGATACGCAGTATTTT.

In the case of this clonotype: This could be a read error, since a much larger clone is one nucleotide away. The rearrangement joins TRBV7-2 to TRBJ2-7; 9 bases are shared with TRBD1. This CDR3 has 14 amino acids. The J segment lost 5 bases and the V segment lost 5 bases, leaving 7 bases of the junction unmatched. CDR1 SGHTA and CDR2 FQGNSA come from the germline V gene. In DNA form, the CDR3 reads TGTGCCAGCAGCGCAAAGACAGGGGGGAACGAGCAGTACTTC. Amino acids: CASSAKTGGNEQYF.

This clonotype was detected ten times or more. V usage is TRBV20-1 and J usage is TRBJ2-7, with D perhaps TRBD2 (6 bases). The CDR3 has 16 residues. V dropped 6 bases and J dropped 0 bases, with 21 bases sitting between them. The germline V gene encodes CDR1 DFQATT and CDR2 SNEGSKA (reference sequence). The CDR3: CSAHGGVTYSSYEQYF. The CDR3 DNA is TGCAGTGCCCACGGCGGGGTGACGTATAGCTCCTACGAGCAGTACTTC.

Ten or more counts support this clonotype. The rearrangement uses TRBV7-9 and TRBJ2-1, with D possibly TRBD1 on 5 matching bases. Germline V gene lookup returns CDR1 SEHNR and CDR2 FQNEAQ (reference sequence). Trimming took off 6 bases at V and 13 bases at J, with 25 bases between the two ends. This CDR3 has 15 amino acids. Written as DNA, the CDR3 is TGTGCCAGCAGAATGGGGTTCGGATGGGGCTTGCTTCAGTTCTTC. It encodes CASRMGFGWGLLQFF.

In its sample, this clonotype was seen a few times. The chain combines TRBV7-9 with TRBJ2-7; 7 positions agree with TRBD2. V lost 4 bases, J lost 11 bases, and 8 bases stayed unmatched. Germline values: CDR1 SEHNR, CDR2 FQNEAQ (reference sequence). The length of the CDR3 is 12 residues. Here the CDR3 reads CASSSSGNREYF. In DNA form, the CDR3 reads TGTGCCAGCAGCTCGAGCGGGAACCGGGAGTACTTC.

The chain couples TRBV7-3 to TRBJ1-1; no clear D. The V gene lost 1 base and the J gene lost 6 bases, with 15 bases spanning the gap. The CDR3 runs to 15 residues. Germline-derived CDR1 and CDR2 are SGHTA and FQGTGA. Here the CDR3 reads CASSLMRSEAAEAFF. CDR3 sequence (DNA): TGTGCCAGCAGCTTAATGAGGTCGGAGGCAGCTGAAGCTTTCTTT.

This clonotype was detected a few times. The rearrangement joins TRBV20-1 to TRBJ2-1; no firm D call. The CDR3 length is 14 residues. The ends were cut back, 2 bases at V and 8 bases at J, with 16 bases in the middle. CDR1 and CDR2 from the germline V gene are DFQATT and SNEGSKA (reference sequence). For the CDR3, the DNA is TGCAGTGCTAGATGGTCTGCCGTGTTCGATGAGCAGTTCTTC. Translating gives CSARWSAVFDEQFF.

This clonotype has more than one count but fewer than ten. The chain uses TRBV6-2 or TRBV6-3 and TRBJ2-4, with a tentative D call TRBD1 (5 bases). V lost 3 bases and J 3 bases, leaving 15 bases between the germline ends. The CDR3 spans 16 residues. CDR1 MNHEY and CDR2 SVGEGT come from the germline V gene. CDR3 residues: CASSYGAGLDKNIQYF. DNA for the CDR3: TGTGCCAGCAGTTATGGCGCAGGGTTGGACAAAAACATTCAGTACTTC.

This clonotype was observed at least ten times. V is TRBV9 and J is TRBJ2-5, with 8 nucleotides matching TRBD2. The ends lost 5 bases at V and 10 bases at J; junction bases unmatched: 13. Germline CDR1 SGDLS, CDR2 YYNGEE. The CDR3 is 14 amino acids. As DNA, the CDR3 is TGTGCCAGCAGTTGGCGGGGGGCCCCGGGGCGCCAGTACTTC. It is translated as CASSWRGAPGRQYF. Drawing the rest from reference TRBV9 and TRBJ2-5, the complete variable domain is DSGVTQTPKHLITATGQRVTLRCSPRSGDLSVYWYQQSLDQGLQFLIQYYNGEERAKGNILERFSAQQFPDLHSELNLSSLELGDSALYFCASSWRGAPGRQYFGPGTRLLVL.

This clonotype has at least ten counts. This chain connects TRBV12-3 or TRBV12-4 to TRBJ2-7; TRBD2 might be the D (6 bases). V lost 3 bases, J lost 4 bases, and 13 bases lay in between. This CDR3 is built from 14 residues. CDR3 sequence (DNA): TGTGCCAGCAGTTTGGAGGGGCCTAGGTACGAGCAGTACTTC. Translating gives CASSLEGPRYEQYF.

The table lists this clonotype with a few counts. CDR3 nucleotide sequence: TGTGCCAGCGCACTAATGAGGGGTGAAAAACTGTTTTTT. Translation: CASALMRGEKLFF. This chain links TRBV12-3 or TRBV12-4 with TRBJ1-4; perhaps TRBD1 as D (5 bases). V dropped 8 bases and J dropped 7 bases, with 14 bases sitting between them. The CDR3 consists of 13 residues.